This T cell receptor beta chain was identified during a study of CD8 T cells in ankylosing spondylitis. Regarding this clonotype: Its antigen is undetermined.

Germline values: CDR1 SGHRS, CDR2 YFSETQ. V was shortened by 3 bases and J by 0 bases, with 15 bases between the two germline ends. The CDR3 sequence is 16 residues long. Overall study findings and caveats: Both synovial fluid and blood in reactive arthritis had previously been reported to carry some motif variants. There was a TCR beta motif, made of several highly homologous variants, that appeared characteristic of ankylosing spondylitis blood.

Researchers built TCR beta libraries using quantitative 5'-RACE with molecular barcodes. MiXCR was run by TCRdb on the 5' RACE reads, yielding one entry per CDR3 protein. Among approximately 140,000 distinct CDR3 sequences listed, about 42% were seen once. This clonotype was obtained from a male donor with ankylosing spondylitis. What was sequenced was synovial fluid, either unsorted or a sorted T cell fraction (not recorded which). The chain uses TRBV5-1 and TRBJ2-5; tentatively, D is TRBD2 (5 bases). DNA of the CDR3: TGCGCCAGCAGCTATGGAAATAGCGTTTACCAAGAGACCCAGTACTTC. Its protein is CASSYGNSVYQETQYF.